This T cell receptor (beta chain) was sequenced during a study of radiation and T cells in renal cell carcinoma. General study findings and limits: Irradiated tumors held more dominant CDR3 motifs than control tumors.

For this clone: The antigen is unknown.

Here immunoSEQ multiplex PCR was the method, and the copy in TCRdb shows in-frame clones only, minus some. The table lists 20,000 to 30,000 clones, 58% of them singletons. Treatment meaning: treatment-naive control, cytoreductive nephrectomy. The CDR3 is made up of 13 amino acids. Trimming removed 5 bases at V and 4 bases at J, with 11 bases between. CDR1 and CDR2 from the germline V gene are LNHDA and SQIVND (reference sequence). The clonotype was recovered from a middle-aged man with renal cell carcinoma. Here the sequenced sample was tumor tissue, taken from a patient whose treatment was nephrectomy without radiotherapy. The chain joins TRBV19 to TRBJ1-1; D not certain. The CDR3 sequence is CASSPGEVTEAFF. DNA for the CDR3: TGTGCCAGTAGTCCCGGTGAAGTCACTGAAGCTTTCTTT.